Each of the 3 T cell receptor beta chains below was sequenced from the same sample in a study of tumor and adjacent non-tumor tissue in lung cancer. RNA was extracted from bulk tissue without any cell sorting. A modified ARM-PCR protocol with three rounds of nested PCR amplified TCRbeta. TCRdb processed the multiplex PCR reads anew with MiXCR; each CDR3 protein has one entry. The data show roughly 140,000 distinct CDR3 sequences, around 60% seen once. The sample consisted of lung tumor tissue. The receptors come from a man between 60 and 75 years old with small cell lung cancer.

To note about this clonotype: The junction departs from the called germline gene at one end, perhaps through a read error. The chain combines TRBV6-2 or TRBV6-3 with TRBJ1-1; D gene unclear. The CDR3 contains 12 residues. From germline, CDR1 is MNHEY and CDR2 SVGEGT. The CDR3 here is CASSYEGLDAFF. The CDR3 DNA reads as TGTGCCAGTAGTTATGAGGGCCTCGACGCTTTCTTT.

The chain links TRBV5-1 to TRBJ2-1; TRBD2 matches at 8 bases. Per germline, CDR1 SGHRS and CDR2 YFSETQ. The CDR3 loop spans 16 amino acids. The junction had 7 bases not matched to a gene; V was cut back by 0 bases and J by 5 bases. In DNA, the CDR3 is TGCGCCAGCAGCTTGGTACGCGGTAGCGGGAACAATGAGCAGTTCTTC. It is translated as CASSLVRGSGNNEQFF.

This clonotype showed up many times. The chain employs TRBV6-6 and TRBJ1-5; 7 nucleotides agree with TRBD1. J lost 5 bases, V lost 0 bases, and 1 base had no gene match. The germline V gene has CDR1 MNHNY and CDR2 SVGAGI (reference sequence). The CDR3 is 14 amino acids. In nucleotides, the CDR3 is TGTGCCAGCAGTTACTCAGGGGGCGATCAGCCCCAGCATTTT. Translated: CASSYSGGDQPQHF.